This TCR beta chain originates from a study of cytomegalovirus exposure and HLA in healthy donors. Looking at the study overall: Previous work identified around 120 million unique TCR beta sequences from around 200 million T cells.

As for this clone: Its antigen is as yet unknown.

The CDR3 loop spans 15 amino acids. V shed 2 bases and J 3 bases; nucleotides not matched to a gene: 7. Germline loops: CDR1 SGHRS, CDR2 YFSETQ. 60 Vbeta and 13 Jbeta primers were used in PCR. Here immunoSEQ multiplex PCR was the method, and the copy in TCRdb shows in-frame clones only, minus some. Of approximately 140,000 clones listed, 84% are singletons. Study outcomes and limitations: The study recorded 164 TCR beta chains that were cytomegalovirus-associated. Productive status was seen about 87% or about 30% of the time for most TCR beta V segments in an earlier analysis.

The V and J genes are TRBV5-1 and TRBJ2-7; 8 positions match TRBD1. This receptor was taken from a man aged 50-60 years in good health and CMV-seronegative. The specimen was PBMCs. CDR3 DNA sequence: TGCGCCAGCAGCTTCGGACAGGGCACGAGCTACGAGCAGTACTTC. This translates into CASSFGQGTSYEQYF. The entire variable domain, with the rest obtained from reference TRBV5-1 and TRBJ2-7, is as follows: KAGVTQTPRYLIKTRGQQVTLSCSPISGHRSVSWYQQTPGQGLQFLFEYFSETQRNKGNFPGRFSGRQFSNSRSEMNVSTLELGDSALYLCASSFGQGTSYEQYFGPGTRLTVT.